This T cell receptor beta chain was recovered during a study of tumor and adjacent non-tumor tissue in lung cancer. Whole-study context: Stage I to III disease affected approximately 11 men and 5 women aged roughly 31 to 76.

TCRbeta libraries were built with three rounds of nested PCR, modified from ARM-PCR. TCRdb independently ran MiXCR on the multiplex PCR reads; one entry per CDR3 protein. The profile covers more than 120,000 distinct CDR3 sequences, with around 67% appearing a single time and 18% taken by the ten largest. Findings and limits, study-wide: In normal lung, the top 100 clones were significantly more dominant than in tumor.

Germline V CDR1 and CDR2: DFQATT, SNEGSKA (reference sequence). The CDR3 has 14 residues if both end residues are counted. This clonotype was detected only once. Its antigen is undetermined. The DNA is left out, because the CDR3 cannot be placed on it with certainty; the CDR3 is given as TCRdb lists it. RNA was extracted from bulk tissue without any cell sorting. Chemotherapy-naive patients with new lung cancer underwent thoracic surgery in China, August–late 2014. The sequenced sample was lung tumor tissue. This TCR came from a man in his fifties or sixties with small cell lung cancer. This chain connects TRBV20-1 to TRBJ1-2; no DNA check was done on the table's D call, TRBD1. CDR3 in amino acids: CGVRPDSLFYGCTF.